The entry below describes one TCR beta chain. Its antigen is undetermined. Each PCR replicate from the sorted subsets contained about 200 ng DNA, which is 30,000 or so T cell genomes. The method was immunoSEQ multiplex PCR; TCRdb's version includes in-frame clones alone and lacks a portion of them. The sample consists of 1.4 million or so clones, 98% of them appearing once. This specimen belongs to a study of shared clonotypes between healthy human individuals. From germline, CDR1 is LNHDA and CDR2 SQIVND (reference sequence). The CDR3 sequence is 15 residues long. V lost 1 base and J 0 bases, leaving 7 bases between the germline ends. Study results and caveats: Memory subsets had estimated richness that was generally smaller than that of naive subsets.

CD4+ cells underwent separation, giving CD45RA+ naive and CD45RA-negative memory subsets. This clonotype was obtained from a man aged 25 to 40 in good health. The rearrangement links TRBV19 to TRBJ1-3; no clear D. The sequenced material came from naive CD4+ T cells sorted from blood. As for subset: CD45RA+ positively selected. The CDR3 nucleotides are TGTGCCAGTAGTATAGTCGGCAGCTCTGGAAACACCATATATTTT. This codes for CASSIVGSSGNTIYF.